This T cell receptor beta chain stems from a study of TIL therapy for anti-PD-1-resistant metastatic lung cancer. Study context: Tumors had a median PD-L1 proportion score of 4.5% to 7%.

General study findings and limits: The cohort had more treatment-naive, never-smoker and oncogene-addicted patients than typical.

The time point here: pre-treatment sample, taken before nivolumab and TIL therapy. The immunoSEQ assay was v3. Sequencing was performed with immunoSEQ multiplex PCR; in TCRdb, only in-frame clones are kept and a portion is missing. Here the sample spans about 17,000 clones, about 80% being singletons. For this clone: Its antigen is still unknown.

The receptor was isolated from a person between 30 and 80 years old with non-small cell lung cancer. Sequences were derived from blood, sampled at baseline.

The CDR3 nucleotides read TGTGCCAGCAGCGGAGTCAAGGTCTATGGCTACACCTTC. The encoded protein is CASSGVKVYGYTF. The genes are TRBV9 and TRBJ1-2; no definite D call. Between the trimmed V and J ends, which lost 3 bases and 4 bases, there was a span of 10 bases. In germline, CDR1 is SGDLS, CDR2 YYNGEE. The CDR3 is 13 amino acids. The variable domain in full, with the rest retrieved from reference TRBV9 and TRBJ1-2, is DSGVTQTPKHLITATGQRVTLRCSPRSGDLSVYWYQQSLDQGLQFLIQYYNGEERAKGNILERFSAQQFPDLHSELNLSSLELGDSALYFCASSGVKVYGYTFGSGTRLTVV.